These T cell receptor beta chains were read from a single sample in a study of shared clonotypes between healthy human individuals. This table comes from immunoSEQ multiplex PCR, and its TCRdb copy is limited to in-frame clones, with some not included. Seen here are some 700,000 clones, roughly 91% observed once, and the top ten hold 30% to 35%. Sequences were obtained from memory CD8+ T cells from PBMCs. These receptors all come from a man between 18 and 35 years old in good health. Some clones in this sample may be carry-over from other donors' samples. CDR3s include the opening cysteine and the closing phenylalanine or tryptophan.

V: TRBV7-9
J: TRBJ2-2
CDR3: CASSQGHPNTGELFF

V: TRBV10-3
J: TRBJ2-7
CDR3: CAIGGTGTGPYEQYF

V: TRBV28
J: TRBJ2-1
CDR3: CASRAPAGGNYNEQFF

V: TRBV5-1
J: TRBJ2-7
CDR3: CASSLVGLAAFEQYF

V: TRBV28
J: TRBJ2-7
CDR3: CASSFGQPGEQYF

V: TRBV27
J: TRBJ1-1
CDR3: CASSYGQGARTEAFF

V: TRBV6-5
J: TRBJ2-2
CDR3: CASSYLGGNTGELFF

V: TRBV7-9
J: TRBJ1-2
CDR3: CASSLGQGDDGYTF

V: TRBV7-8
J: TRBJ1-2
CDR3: CASSPGGYGYTF

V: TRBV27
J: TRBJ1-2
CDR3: CASSALYRLGGYTF

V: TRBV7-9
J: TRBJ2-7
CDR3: CASSLPTSYEQYF

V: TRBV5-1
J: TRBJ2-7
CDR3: CASTATGYEQYF

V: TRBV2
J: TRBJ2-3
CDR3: CASSESGQGNTDTQYF

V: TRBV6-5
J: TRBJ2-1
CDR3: CASRPGRVFINEQFF

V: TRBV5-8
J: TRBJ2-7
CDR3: CASSLRLWPRSSYEQYF

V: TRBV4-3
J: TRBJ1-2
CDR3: CASSQVMGNYGYTF

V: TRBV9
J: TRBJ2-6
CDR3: CASSVTHRAPGANVLTF

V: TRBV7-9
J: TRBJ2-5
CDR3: CASSLYWLAGQETQYF

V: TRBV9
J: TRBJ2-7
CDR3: CASSVAGASYEQYF

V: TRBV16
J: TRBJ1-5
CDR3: CASSKGSAQPQHF

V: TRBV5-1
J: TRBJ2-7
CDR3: CASSLYGSYEQYF

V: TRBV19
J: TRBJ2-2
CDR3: CASYGRGTGELFF

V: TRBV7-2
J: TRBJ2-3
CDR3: CASSSSGGSTDTQYF

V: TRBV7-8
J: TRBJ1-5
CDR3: CASSLGQMDQPQHF

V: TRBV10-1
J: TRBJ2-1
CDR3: CASSDGGLRSYNEQFF

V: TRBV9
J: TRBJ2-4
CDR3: CASSVGGSSSKNIQYF

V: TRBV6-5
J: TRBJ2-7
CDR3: CASSPGDYEQYF

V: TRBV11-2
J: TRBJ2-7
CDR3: CASSFGPAGPYEQYF